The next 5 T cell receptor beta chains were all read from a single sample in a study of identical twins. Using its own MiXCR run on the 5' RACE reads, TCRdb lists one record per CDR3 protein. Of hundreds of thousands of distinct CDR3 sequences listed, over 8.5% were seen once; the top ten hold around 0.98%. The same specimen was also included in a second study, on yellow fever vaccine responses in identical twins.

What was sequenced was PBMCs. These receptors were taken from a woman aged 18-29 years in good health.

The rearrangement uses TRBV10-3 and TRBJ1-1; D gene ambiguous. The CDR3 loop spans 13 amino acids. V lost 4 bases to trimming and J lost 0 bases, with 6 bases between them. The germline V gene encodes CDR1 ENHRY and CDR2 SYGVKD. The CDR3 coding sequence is TGTGCCATCAGTGTTGGGATGAACACTGAAGCTTTCTTT. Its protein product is CAISVGMNTEAFF.

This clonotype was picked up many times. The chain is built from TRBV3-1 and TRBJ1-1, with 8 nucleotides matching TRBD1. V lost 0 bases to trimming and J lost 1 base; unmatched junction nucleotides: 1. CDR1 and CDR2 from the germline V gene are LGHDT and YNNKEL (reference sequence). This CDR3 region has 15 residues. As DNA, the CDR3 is TGTGCCAGCAGCCAAGAGGACAGGGAGAACACTGAAGCTTTCTTT. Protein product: CASSQEDRENTEAFF.

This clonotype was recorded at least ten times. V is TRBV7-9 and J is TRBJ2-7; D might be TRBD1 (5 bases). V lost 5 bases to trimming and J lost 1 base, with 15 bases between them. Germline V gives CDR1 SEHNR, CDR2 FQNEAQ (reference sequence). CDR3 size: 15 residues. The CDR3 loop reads CASSRPRGLSYEQYF. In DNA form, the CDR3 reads TGTGCCAGCAGCCGGCCAAGGGGCCTGTCCTACGAGCAGTACTTC. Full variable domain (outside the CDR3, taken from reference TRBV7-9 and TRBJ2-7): DTGVSQNPRHKITKRGQNVTFRCDPISEHNRLYWYRQTLGQGPEFLTYFQNEAQLEKSRLLSDRFSAERPKGSFSTLEIQRTEQGDSAMYLCASSRPRGLSYEQYFGPGTRLTVT.

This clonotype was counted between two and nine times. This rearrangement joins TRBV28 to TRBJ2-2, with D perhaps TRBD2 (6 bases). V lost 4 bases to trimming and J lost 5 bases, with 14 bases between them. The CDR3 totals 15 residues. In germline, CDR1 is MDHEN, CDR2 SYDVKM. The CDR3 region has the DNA TGTGCCAGCAGTTGGCGGGGCCACAGGACCGGGGAGCTGTTTTTT. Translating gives CASSWRGHRTGELFF.

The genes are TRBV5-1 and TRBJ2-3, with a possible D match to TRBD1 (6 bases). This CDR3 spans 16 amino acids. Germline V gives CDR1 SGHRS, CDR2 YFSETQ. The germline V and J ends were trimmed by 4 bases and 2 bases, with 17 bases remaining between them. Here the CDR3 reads CASSPGTKGDTDTQYF. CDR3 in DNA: TGCGCCAGCAGCCCCGGGACAAAGGGAGACACAGATACGCAGTATTTT.